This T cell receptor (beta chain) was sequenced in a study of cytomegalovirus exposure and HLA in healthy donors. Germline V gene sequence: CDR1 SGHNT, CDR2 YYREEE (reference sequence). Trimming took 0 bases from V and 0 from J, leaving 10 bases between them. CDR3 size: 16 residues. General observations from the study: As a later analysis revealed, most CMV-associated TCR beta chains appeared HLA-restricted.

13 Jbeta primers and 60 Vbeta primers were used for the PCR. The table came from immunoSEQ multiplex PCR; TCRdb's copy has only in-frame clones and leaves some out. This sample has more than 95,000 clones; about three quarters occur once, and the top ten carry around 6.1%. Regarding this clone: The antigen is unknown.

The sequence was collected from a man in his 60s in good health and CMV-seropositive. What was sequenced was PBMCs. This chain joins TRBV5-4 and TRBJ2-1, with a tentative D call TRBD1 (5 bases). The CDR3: CASSLGGQSSYNEQFF. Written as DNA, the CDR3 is TGTGCCAGCAGCTTGGGTGGACAAAGCTCCTACAATGAGCAGTTCTTC.